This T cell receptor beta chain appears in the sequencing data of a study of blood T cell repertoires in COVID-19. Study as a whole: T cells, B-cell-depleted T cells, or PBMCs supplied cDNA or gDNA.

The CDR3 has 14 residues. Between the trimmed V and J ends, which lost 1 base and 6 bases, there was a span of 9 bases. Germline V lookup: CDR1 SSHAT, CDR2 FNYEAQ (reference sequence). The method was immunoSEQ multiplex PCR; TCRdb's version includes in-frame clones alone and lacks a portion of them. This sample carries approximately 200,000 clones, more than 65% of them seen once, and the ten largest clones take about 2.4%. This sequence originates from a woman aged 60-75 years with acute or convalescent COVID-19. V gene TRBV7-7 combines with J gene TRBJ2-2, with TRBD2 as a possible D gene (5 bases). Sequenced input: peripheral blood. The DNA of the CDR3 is TGTGCCAGCAGCTTAGACCCTAGCTCCGGGGAGCTGTTTTTT. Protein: CASSLDPSSGELFF.